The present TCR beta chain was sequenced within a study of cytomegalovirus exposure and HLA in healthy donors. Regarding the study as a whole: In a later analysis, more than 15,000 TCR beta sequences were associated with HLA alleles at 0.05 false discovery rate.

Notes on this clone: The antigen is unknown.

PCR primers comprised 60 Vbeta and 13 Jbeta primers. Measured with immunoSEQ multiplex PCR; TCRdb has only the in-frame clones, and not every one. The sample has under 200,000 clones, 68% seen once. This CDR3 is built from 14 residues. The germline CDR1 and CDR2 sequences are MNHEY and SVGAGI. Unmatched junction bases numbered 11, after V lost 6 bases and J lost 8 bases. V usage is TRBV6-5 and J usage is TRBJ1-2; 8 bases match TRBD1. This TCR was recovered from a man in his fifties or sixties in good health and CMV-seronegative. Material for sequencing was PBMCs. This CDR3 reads CASSSGTGLGGYTF. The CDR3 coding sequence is TGTGCCAGCAGCTCCGGGACAGGTCTAGGCGGCTACACCTTC.